Presented here are 26 T cell receptor beta chains from one specimen sequenced in a study of T cell responses to AZD1222 COVID-19 vaccine. Measured with immunoSEQ multiplex PCR; TCRdb has only the in-frame clones, and not every one. The data show 60,000 to 85,000 clones, roughly 84% seen once. The starting material was peripheral blood, obtained 28 days after the second AZD1222 dose. These receptors all come from an adult who received the AZD1222 COVID-19 vaccine.

Note on this clone: At one boundary the junction diverges from the germline segment, which might be a read error. J is TRBJ1-6 and V is TRBV5-5; D might be TRBD1 (6 bases). From germline, CDR1 is SGHKS and CDR2 YYEKEE (reference sequence). The CDR3 totals 13 residues. The CDR3 reads CASRLEGGPPLHF. The CDR3, as DNA: TGTGCCAGCAGGTTGGAAGGGGGACCACCCCTCCACTTT.

The rearrangement links TRBV12-3 or TRBV12-4 to TRBJ2-3, with D uncertain. The CDR3 loop spans 13 amino acids. The V end was cut by 1 base, the J end by 2 bases, with 4 bases between. CDR3 in amino acids: CASSLGSTDTQYF. CDR3 in DNA: TGTGCCAGCAGTTTAGGGTCCACAGATACGCAGTATTTT.

This sequence joins TRBV9 and TRBJ2-3; 14 bases match TRBD2. The trim removed 4 bases at V and 3 bases at J, leaving 7 bases unmatched. The CDR3 extends over 17 amino acids. Germline V gives CDR1 SGDLS, CDR2 YYNGEE. CDR3 DNA sequence: TGTGCCAGCAGCTCTACGACTAGCGGGGGGGCAACAGATACGCAGTATTTT. Translation: CASSSTTSGGATDTQYF.

The V and J genes are TRBV6-5 and TRBJ1-2, with 9 bases that match TRBD1. Germline values: CDR1 MNHEY, CDR2 SVGAGI. The CDR3 has 15 amino acids. The trim removed 5 bases at V and 5 bases at J, leaving 9 bases unmatched. CDR3 sequence (DNA): TGTGCCAGCAGTCGAACCACAGGGGGCGTTTATGGCTACACCTTC. The encoded protein is CASSRTTGGVYGYTF.

This CDR3 reads CASSQKTGTGETQYF. The CDR3 nucleotides read TGTGCCAGCAGCCAGAAAACAGGGACAGGGGAGACCCAGTACTTC. The chain has TRBV5-4 and TRBJ2-5; 9 positions match TRBD1. Germline V gives CDR1 SGHNT, CDR2 YYREEE (reference sequence). CDR3 length: 15 residues. The J segment lost 5 bases and the V segment lost 4 bases, leaving 9 bases of the junction unmatched.

The genes are TRBV9 and TRBJ2-5; 8 bases align to TRBD2. CDR3 size: 15 residues. The V and J ends lost 4 bases and 1 base, in that order; junction bases with no gene match: 6. CDR1 and CDR2 from the germline V gene are SGDLS and YYNGEE. The CDR3 nucleotides read TGTGCCAGCAGCCGTATAGCGGGGTCCCAAGAGACCCAGTACTTC. Encoded protein: CASSRIAGSQETQYF. Based on the CDR3 plus reference TRBV9 and TRBJ2-5, the full variable domain is DSGVTQTPKHLITATGQRVTLRCSPRSGDLSVYWYQQSLDQGLQFLIQYYNGEERAKGNILERFSAQQFPDLHSELNLSSLELGDSALYFCASSRIAGSQETQYFGPGTRLLVL.

The chain employs TRBV27 and TRBJ1-2; D is undetermined. Germline V lookup: CDR1 MNHEY, CDR2 SMNVEV (reference sequence). Trimming removed 4 bases at V and 8 bases at J, with 17 bases between. The CDR3 has 14 residues. This CDR3 reads CASSSQRHSEGYTF. CDR3 bases: TGTGCCAGCAGTTCACAGAGGCACTCGGAAGGCTACACCTTC.

The chain is built from TRBV4-2 and TRBJ1-2, with 10 bases matching TRBD1. There are 16 residues in the CDR3. V trimming: 2 bases; J trimming: 7 bases; junction bases outside the gene matches: 10. The germline CDR1 and CDR2 sequences are LGHNA and YNFKEQ. Here the CDR3 reads CASSQTGTGAPFGYTF. CDR3 sequence (DNA): TGTGCCAGCAGCCAAACCGGGACAGGGGCCCCCTTTGGCTACACCTTC.

V and J are TRBV15 and TRBJ2-5; no definite D call. There are 18 residues in the CDR3. The V end was cut by 0 bases, the J end by 5 bases, with 22 bases between. Germline CDR1 LNHNV, CDR2 YYDKDF (reference sequence). The CDR3 bases are TGTGCCACCAGCAGAGATTTACACTTAGATCCTAGGACCGAGACCCAGTACTTC. It is translated as CATSRDLHLDPRTETQYF.

The table lists this clone with a count of one. This chain uses TRBV19 with TRBJ1-2; possibly TRBD1 for D (5 bases). This CDR3 is 13 amino acids long. V lost 7 bases and J lost 3, with 12 bases in between. The germline CDR1 and CDR2 sequences are LNHDA and SQIVND (reference sequence). CDR3 in DNA: TGTGCCAGTAACGAGGGGAACGACTATGGCTACACCTTC. Translating gives CASNEGNDYGYTF.

Only one count was recorded for this clone. The rearrangement joins TRBV5-1 to TRBJ1-1, with TRBD1 as a possible D gene (6 bases). The CDR3 has 12 residues. Germline V gene data show CDR1 as SGHRS and CDR2 as YFSETQ. V was shortened by 5 bases and J by 7 bases, with 12 bases between the two germline ends. DNA for the CDR3: TGCGCCAGCAGACGGGACACGGGTGAAGCTTTCTTT. Translation: CASRRDTGEAFF.

The chain carries TRBV27 and TRBJ2-1; 8 nucleotides align to TRBD1. The CDR3 extends over 16 amino acids. The V and J ends lost 6 bases and 4 bases, in that order; junction bases with no gene match: 11. Per germline, CDR1 MNHEY and CDR2 SMNVEV (reference sequence). The CDR3 is CASRRTQGVVYNEQFF. The DNA of the CDR3 is TGTGCCAGCAGACGCACACAGGGGGTGGTTTACAATGAGCAGTTCTTC.

The genes are TRBV2 and TRBJ2-2, with TRBD1 matching over 7 bases. The V gene end was trimmed by 8 bases and the J gene end by 0 bases; junction bases not matched to a gene: 3. CDR1 SNHLY and CDR2 FYNNEI come from the germline V gene. This CDR3 region has 14 residues. CDR3 amino acids: CASRTGANTGELFF. The DNA for the CDR3 is TGTGCCAGCCGGACAGGAGCGAACACCGGGGAGCTGTTTTTT.

This sequence joins TRBV5-6 and TRBJ1-1; D not certain. Trimming removed 3 bases at V and 0 bases at J, with 15 bases between. This CDR3 spans 16 amino acids. The germline V gene encodes CDR1 SGHDT and CDR2 YYEEEE. The CDR3 region has the DNA TGTGCCAGCAGCTATAATCGACACTCTATGAACACTGAAGCTTTCTTT. It specifies CASSYNRHSMNTEAFF.

This chain links TRBV18 with TRBJ1-2; D not certain. V gave up 3 bases and J gave up 3 bases, with 8 bases separating them. This CDR3 is 13 amino acids long. Germline CDR1 KGHSH, CDR2 LQKENI. The CDR3 here is CASSPAAYYGYTF. In nucleotides, the CDR3 is TGTGCCAGCTCACCGGCAGCTTACTATGGCTACACCTTC.

This sequence joins TRBV4-2 and TRBJ1-5; D is ambiguous. V lost 0 bases and J 2 bases, leaving 8 bases between the germline ends. Germline V CDR1 and CDR2: LGHNA, YNFKEQ. This CDR3 region has 15 residues. CDR3 sequence (DNA): TGTGCCAGCAGCCAAGACAGAAGTGGCAATCAGCCCCAGCATTTT. This sequence encodes CASSQDRSGNQPQHF.

V and J are TRBV5-1 and TRBJ1-5; D is possibly TRBD1 (6 bases). Germline CDR1 SGHRS, CDR2 YFSETQ. V shed 1 base and J shed 4 bases, with 12 bases lying between them. This CDR3 has 15 residues. The DNA for the CDR3 is TGCGCCAGCAGCTTGTGGGGGGCGGAAAATCAGCCCCAGCATTTT. Translating gives CASSLWGAENQPQHF. Variable domain in full (rest from reference TRBV5-1 and TRBJ1-5): KAGVTQTPRYLIKTRGQQVTLSCSPISGHRSVSWYQQTPGQGLQFLFEYFSETQRNKGNFPGRFSGRQFSNSRSEMNVSTLELGDSALYLCASSLWGAENQPQHFGDGTRLSIL.

The CDR3 nucleotides are TGTGCCAGCTCTACCAGTCTGGCAGGGGCTAACTATGGCTACACCTTC. It is translated as CASSTSLAGANYGYTF. The chain uses TRBV18 and TRBJ1-2; perhaps TRBD1 as D (6 bases). This CDR3 has 16 residues. V lost 6 bases, J lost 0 bases, and 17 bases lay in between. Per the germline V gene, CDR1 is KGHSH and CDR2 is LQKENI.

The chain has TRBV4-1 and TRBJ1-1; D unresolved. This CDR3 is 12 amino acids long. Looked up from germline, CDR1 is MGHRA and CDR2 is YSYEKL. Trimming took 2 bases from V and 9 from J, leaving 10 bases between them. The CDR3 region is CASSQSGRQAFF. The CDR3 nucleotides are TGCGCCAGCAGCCAATCTGGGAGGCAAGCTTTCTTT.

This clone came up many times. J is TRBJ2-1 and V is TRBV14, with D possibly called TRBD1 or TRBD2 (6 bases each). CDR1 is SGHDN, CDR2 FVKESK, per germline. The CDR3 length is 16 residues. V was trimmed by 0 bases and J by 3 bases, leaving 12 bases between them. DNA for the CDR3: TGTGCCAGCAGCCAAGATCGAGGGGGGATCTACAATGAGCAGTTCTTC. This gives the protein CASSQDRGGIYNEQFF.

In this sample, this clone turned up a few times. This rearrangement joins TRBV12-3 or TRBV12-4 to TRBJ2-5; the D is unclear. This CDR3 contains 13 residues. V lost 7 bases to trimming and J lost 5 bases, with 14 bases between them. CDR3 DNA: TGTGCCAGCAAGGAAATGGGGTGGGAGACCCAGTACTTC. Amino acids: CASKEMGWETQYF.

This rearrangement joins TRBV6-5 to TRBJ2-7; D is unclear. The length of the CDR3 is 14 residues. V was trimmed by 3 bases and J by 2 bases, leaving 11 bases between them. Germline V gives CDR1 MNHEY, CDR2 SVGAGI. CDR3 DNA sequence: TGTGCCAGCAGTTATAAGACGGAAACCTACGAGCAGTACTTC. Translating it yields CASSYKTETYEQYF.

The CDR3 spells CASSPFGGANTEAFF. CDR3 in DNA: TGTGCCAGCAGCCCGTTTGGGGGGGCGAACACTGAAGCTTTCTTT. The genes are TRBV3-1 (or the pseudogene TRBV3-2) and TRBJ1-1, with TRBD1 as a possible D gene (6 bases). Germline CDR1 reads LGHDT; CDR2 reads YNNKEL (reference sequence). Trimming took off 4 bases at V and 1 base at J, with 13 bases between the two ends. The length of the CDR3 is 15 residues.

The chain carries TRBV4-1 and TRBJ2-7; D gene uncertain. The germline V gene has CDR1 MGHRA and CDR2 YSYEKL. The CDR3 spans 15 residues. Trimming left V 1 base short and J 1 base short, with 11 bases between. CDR3 sequence reads: CASSQVVGKSYEQYF. Written as DNA, the CDR3 is TGCGCCAGCAGCCAAGTTGTAGGTAAATCCTACGAGCAGTACTTC.

The chain has TRBV11-2 and TRBJ2-3; D is possibly TRBD1 or TRBD2 (6 bases each). The V gene lost 5 bases and the J gene lost 7 bases, with 19 bases spanning the gap. CDR1 SGHAT and CDR2 FQNNGV come from the germline V gene. This CDR3 is 15 amino acids long. CDR3 amino acids: CASSPTAGTSHTQYF. CDR3 sequence (DNA): TGTGCCAGCAGCCCTACGGCGGGGACATCTCATACGCAGTATTTT.

Only one count was recorded for this clone. This rearrangement joins TRBV12-3 or TRBV12-4 to TRBJ2-7; D not certain. CDR3 length: 13 residues. V gave up 3 bases and J gave up 4 bases, with 10 bases separating them. The DNA for the CDR3 is TGTGCCAGCAGTTTTGGGGTAGGTTACGAGCAGTACTTC. Translating it yields CASSFGVGYEQYF.